This record covers a single TCR beta chain. Per the authors' pipeline: Amplification of reference gene primers provided the estimated nucleated cell counts. The table came from immunoSEQ multiplex PCR; TCRdb's copy has only in-frame clones and leaves some out. V and J calls and clone size are those listed in that table; D and trimming were worked out from the DNA. Found here are 150,000 to 200,000 clones, approximately 90% of them singletons; the top ten hold 4% to 5%. Germline V lookup: CDR1 MNHEY, CDR2 SMNVEV (reference sequence). CDR3 length: 15 residues. Trimming cost V 6 bases and J 3 bases, with 16 bases left between them. This entry comes from a study of blood T cell repertoires in COVID-19. Across the study: Samples representing acute and convalescent COVID-19 were sourced from the United States, Italy and Spain. Sample material is recorded as cDNA or gDNA derived from T cells, B-cell-depleted T cells, or PBMCs.

The source material was peripheral blood. The clonotype originates from a woman in her twenties or thirties with acute or convalescent COVID-19. This chain joins TRBV27 and TRBJ2-3, with a possible D match to TRBD1 (6 bases). CDR3 loop: CASSVRGLGTDTQYF. The CDR3 bases are TGTGCCAGCAGCGTCAGGGGCCTTGGAACAGATACGCAGTATTTT.